The 8 T cell receptor beta chains reported below all come from one sample, sequenced in a study of shared T cell receptors in the human thymus (dated by TCRdb to about 2021). Libraries came from the immunoSEQ multiplex PCR assay. The clones in this table, taken by TCRdb from immuneACCESS, are in-frame only. Not every clone is retained; where verified, under half of the shortfall comes from an unresolved V gene, and the cause of the rest is unknown. Here the sample has hundreds of thousands of clones; approximately 88% occur a single time. 0.0095% to 0.012% of the sample lies in the top ten. The same sample was also studied in work on human thymus T cells.

The sequenced sample was thymocytes. Every receptor here comes from a boy under three years old with a congenital heart defect. Donor details come from another sample of the same person, matched by shared clones.

CDR3 sequence: CASGFVDQGNTEAFF. The CDR3 coding sequence is TGTGCTAGTGGTTTTGTGGATCAGGGGAACACTGAAGCTTTCTTT. This chain joins TRBV12-5 and TRBJ1-1, with D perhaps TRBD1 (5 bases). Trimming cost V 3 bases and J 1 base, with 12 bases left between them. Germline V gives CDR1 LGHNT, CDR2 FRNRAP. This CDR3 spans 15 amino acids.

The chain joins TRBV7-2 to TRBJ1-1; unclear D gene. Between the trimmed V and J ends, which lost 1 base and 1 base, there was a span of 10 bases. From germline, CDR1 is SGHTA and CDR2 FQGNSA. This CDR3 is 15 amino acids long. CDR3 coding DNA: TGTGCCAGCAGCTTAGGGGTGGGCCAGAACACTGAAGCTTTCTTT. Translated: CASSLGVGQNTEAFF.

J is TRBJ2-1 and V is TRBV28, with TRBD2 matching over 12 bases. This CDR3 comprises 14 residues. V lost 8 bases, J lost 10 bases, and 9 bases stayed unmatched. Germline V gives CDR1 MDHEN, CDR2 SYDVKM. The DNA for the CDR3 is TGTGCCAGCGCTAGCGGGAGGGCCGCAGGGGAGCAGTTCTTC. Protein product: CASASGRAAGEQFF.

This chain links TRBV30 with TRBJ1-3; 7 bases fit TRBD1. V dropped 0 bases and J dropped 0; count of bases not matched to a gene: 8. Germline V CDR1 and CDR2: GTSNPN, SVGIG (reference sequence). This CDR3 is built from 17 residues. The CDR3 sequence: CAWSVGGRVASGNTIYF. CDR3 DNA sequence: TGTGCCTGGAGTGTAGGGGGCAGGGTGGCCTCTGGAAACACCATATATTTT.

In this sample, this clone turned up a few times. The rearrangement joins TRBV4-3 to TRBJ2-3; 12 bases are shared with TRBD2. Germline CDR1 LGHNA, CDR2 YSLEER. The V segment lost 0 bases and the J segment 2 bases; nucleotides outside the gene matches: 3. The CDR3 loop spans 17 amino acids. The CDR3 loop is CASSQDRTSGITDTQYF. The DNA of the CDR3 is TGCGCCAGCAGCCAAGATAGGACTAGCGGGATCACAGATACGCAGTATTTT.

A single count supports this clone. The V call is TRBV6-6, the J call TRBJ2-1; D may be TRBD2 (5 bases). The germline V and J ends were trimmed by 6 bases and 2 bases, with 11 bases remaining between them. The germline gives CDR1 MNHNY, CDR2 SVGAGI (reference sequence). The CDR3 is 14 residues long. This chain's CDR3 is CASRRDSTYNEQFF. The CDR3, as DNA: TGTGCCAGCAGGAGGGATTCAACCTACAATGAGCAGTTCTTC.

The chain employs TRBV10-3 and TRBJ2-6; 11 bases align to TRBD1. This CDR3 comprises 16 residues. With V trimmed by 10 bases and J by 4 bases, 9 bases remained unmatched. The germline CDR1 and CDR2 sequences are ENHRY and SYGVKD. The CDR3: CATLPDRGHGANVLTF. CDR3 DNA sequence: TGTGCCACCTTACCGGACAGGGGGCACGGGGCCAACGTCCTGACTTTC.

The chain joins TRBV4-2 to TRBJ2-7; 8 bases are a match to TRBD2. J gave up 4 bases and V 5 bases, and 10 bases lay outside the gene matches. The germline CDR1 and CDR2 sequences are LGHNA and YNFKEQ. The CDR3 runs 15 residues. The DNA of the CDR3 is TGTGCCAGCAGCTTCCCCACTGCGGGAGGATACGAGCAGTACTTC. Amino acids: CASSFPTAGGYEQYF.